This T cell receptor beta chain stems from a study of CD8+ T cells in alopecia areata. Sequencing relied on a cDNA template that was reverse transcribed from extracted RNA. Produced via immunoSEQ multiplex PCR; TCRdb's table is partial and in-frame only. This table has some 220,000 clones, about 50% appearing once. This clone came up a few times. Its antigen is not identified. Per germline, CDR1 LGHNA and CDR2 YSLEER. The CDR3 runs to 13 residues. V was trimmed by 1 base and J by 14 bases, leaving 15 bases between them. General observations from the study: With tofacitinib ongoing, many expanded lesional clones persisted in both scalp and blood.

Indicated treatment: oral pan-JAK inhibitor, 5-10 mg twice daily. The sample consisted of CD4+ T cells sorted from blood, taken at week 4, from a patient treated with tofacitinib. This TCR was recovered from a human donor with alopecia areata. V gene TRBV4-3 combines with J gene TRBJ2-1; D gene unclear. The CDR3 protein is CASSQGTLALKFF. The CDR3 nucleotides read TGCGCCAGCAGCCAAGGGACCCTGGCCCTGAAGTTCTTC.